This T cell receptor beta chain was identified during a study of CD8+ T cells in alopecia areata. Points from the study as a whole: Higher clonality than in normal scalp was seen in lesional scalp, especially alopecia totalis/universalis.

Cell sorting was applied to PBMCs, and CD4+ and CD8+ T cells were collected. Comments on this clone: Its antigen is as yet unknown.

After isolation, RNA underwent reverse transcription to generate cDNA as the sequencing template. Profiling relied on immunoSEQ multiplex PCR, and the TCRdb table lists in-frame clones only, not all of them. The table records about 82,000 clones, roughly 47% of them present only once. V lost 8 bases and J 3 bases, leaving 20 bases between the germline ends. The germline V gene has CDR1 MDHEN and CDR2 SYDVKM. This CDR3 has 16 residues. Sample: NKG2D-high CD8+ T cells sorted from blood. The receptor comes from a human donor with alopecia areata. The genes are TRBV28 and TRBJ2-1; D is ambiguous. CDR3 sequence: CASLTRGVADYNEQFF. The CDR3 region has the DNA TGTGCCAGCCTGACCCGTGGAGTAGCAGACTACAATGAGCAGTTCTTC.